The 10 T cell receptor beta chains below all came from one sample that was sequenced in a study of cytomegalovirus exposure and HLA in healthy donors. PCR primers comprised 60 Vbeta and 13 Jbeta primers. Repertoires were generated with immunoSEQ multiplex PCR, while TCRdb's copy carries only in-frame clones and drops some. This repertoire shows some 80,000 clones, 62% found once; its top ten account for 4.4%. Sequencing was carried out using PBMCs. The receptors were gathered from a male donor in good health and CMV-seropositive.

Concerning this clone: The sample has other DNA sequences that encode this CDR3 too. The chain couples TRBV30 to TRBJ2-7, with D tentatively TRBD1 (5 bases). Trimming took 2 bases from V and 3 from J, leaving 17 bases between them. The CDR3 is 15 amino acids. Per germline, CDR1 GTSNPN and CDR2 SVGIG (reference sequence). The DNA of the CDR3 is TGTGCCTGGAGTCTTCCTCGCGACAGCTTCTACGAGCAGTACTTC. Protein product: CAWSLPRDSFYEQYF.

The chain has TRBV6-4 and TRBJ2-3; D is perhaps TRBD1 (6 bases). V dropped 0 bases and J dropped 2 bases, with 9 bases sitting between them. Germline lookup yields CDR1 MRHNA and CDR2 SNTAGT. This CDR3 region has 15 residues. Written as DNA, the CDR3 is TGTGCCAGCAGTGACTCGGGACACCACACAGATACGCAGTATTTT. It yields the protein CASSDSGHHTDTQYF.

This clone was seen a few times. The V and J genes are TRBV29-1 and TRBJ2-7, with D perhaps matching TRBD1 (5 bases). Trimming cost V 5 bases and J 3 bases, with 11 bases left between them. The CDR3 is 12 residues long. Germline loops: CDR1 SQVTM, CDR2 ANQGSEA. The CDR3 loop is CSVPNRSYEQYF. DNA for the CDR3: TGCAGCGTTCCTAACAGGAGCTACGAGCAGTACTTC.

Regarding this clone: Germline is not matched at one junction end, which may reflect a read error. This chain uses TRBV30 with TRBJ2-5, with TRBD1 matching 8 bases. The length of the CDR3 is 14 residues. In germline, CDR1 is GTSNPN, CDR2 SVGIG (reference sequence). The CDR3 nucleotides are TGTGCCTGGGGTGTGGGACAGGTCCAAGAGACCCAGTACTTC. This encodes CAWGVGQVQETQYF. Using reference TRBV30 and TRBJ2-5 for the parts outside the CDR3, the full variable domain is SQTIHQWPATLVQPVGSPLSLECTVEGTSNPNLYWYRQAAGRGLQLLFYSVGIGQISSEVPQNLSASRPQDRQFILSSKKLLLSDSGFYLCAWGVGQVQETQYFGPGTRLLVL.

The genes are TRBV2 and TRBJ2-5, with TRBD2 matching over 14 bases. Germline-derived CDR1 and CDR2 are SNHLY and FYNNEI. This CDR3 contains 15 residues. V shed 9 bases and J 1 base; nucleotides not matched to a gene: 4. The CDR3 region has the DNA TGTGCCAGGGGGACTAGCGGGGGCCTCCAAGAGACCCAGTACTTC. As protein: CARGTSGGLQETQYF.

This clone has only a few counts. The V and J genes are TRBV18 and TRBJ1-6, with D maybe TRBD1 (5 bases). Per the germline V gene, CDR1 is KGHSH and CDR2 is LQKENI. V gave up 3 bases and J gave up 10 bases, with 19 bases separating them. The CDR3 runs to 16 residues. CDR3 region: CASSPAGEGIGSPLHF. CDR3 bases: TGTGCCAGCTCACCGGCGGGGGAAGGCATAGGATCACCCCTCCACTTT.

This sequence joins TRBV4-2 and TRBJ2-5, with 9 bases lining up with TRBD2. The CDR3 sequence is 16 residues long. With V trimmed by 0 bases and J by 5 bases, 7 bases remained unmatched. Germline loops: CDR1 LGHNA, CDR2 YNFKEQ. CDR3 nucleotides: TGTGCCAGCAGCCAAGAAGAGGGCGGGGGGGCGGAGACCCAGTACTTC. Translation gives CASSQEEGGGAETQYF.

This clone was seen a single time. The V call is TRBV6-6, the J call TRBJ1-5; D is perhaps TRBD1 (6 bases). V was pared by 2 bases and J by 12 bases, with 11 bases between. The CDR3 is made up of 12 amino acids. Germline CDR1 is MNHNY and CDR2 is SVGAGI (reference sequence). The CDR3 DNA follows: TGTGCCAGCAGTTACACACAGGGCCACCAGCATTTT. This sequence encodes CASSYTQGHQHF.

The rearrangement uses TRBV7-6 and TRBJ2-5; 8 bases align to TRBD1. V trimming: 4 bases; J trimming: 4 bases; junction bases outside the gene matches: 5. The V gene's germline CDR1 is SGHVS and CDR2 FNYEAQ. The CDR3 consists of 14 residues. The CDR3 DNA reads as TGTGCCAGCAGCTACCAGGGGGCAGGAGAGACCCAGTACTTC. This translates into CASSYQGAGETQYF. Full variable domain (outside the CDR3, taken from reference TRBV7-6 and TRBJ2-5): GAGVSQSPRYKVTKRGQDVALRCDPISGHVSLYWYRQALGQGPEFLTYFNYEAQQDKSGLPNDRFSAERPEGSISTLTIQRTEQRDSAMYRCASSYQGAGETQYFGPGTRLLVL.

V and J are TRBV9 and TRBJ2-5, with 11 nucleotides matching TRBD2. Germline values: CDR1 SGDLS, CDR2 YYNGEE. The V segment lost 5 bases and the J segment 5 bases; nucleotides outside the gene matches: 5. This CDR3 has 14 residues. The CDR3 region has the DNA TGTGCCAGCAGTACACTAGCGGGGGTGGAGACCCAGTACTTC. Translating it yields CASSTLAGVETQYF.